The 31 T cell receptor beta chains listed next were all sequenced from one sample in a study of identical twins. Via MiXCR, TCRdb re-called the 5' RACE reads, giving one row per CDR3 protein. The sample lists 640,000 or so distinct CDR3 sequences, 6% to 6.5% occurring once. The sequenced sample was naive T cells sorted from blood. Source of these receptors: a man younger than 35 in good health.

There are many counts of this clonotype. The chain carries TRBV28 and TRBJ2-2, with no clear D. CDR3 length: 17 residues. CDR1 MDHEN and CDR2 SYDVKM come from the germline V gene. V lost 2 bases to trimming and J lost 0 bases, with 13 bases between them. CDR3 DNA: TGTGCCAGCAGTTTAACCCGGACGGCTTCGAACACCGGGGAGCTGTTTTTT. Translation: CASSLTRTASNTGELFF. Complete variable domain (other parts from reference TRBV28 and TRBJ2-2): DVKVTQSSRYLVKRTGEKVFLECVQDMDHENMFWYRQDPGLGLRLIYFSYDVKMKEKGDIPEGYSVSREKKERFSLILESASTNQTSMYLCASSLTRTASNTGELFFGEGSRLTVL.

This clonotype was seen ten or more times. V is TRBV29-1 and J is TRBJ1-2; 7 bases are shared with TRBD1. Losses at the gene ends were 4 bases for V and 0 bases for J; bases not matched to a gene: 2. The V gene's germline CDR1 is SQVTM and CDR2 ANQGSEA. The CDR3 has 13 amino acids. The CDR3 is CSVAGQTNYGYTF. The CDR3 DNA reads as TGCAGCGTTGCGGGACAGACTAACTATGGCTACACCTTC.

This clonotype was found many times. The rearrangement joins TRBV12-3 or TRBV12-4 to TRBJ2-7; 8 bases fit TRBD1. V dropped 4 bases and J dropped 8; count of bases not matched to a gene: 7. The CDR3 spans 13 residues. Here the CDR3 reads CASSSGQGRKQYV. DNA for the CDR3: TGTGCCAGCAGTTCCGGACAGGGCAGGAAGCAGTACGTC.

This clonotype was recorded many times. The chain recombines TRBV20-1 with TRBJ2-1; a possible D gene is TRBD1 (5 bases). Trimming stripped 3 bases from V and 5 bases from J, with 11 bases between. Germline V lookup: CDR1 DFQATT, CDR2 SNEGSKA (reference sequence). The CDR3 covers 13 residues. CDR3 sequence (DNA): TGCAGTGCTAGTGTTAGGGGTAACAATGAGCAGTTCTTC. Protein sequence: CSASVRGNNEQFF.

This clonotype was observed at least ten times. J is TRBJ2-4 and V is TRBV20-1; TRBD1 agrees at 8 bases. The junction had 8 bases not matched to a gene; V was cut back by 5 bases and J by 5 bases. Germline CDR1 reads DFQATT; CDR2 reads SNEGSKA (reference sequence). There are 14 residues in the CDR3. The DNA for the CDR3 is TGCAGTGCTTCGGACAGGGCTGGGGAAAACATTCAGTACTTC. It yields the protein CSASDRAGENIQYF.

This chain uses TRBV12-3 or TRBV12-4 with TRBJ1-6; D call uncertain. V was cut by 2 bases and J by 7 bases, with 6 bases left in between. This CDR3 comprises 13 residues. The CDR3 DNA reads as TGTGCCAGCAGTTTATCCCCCAATTCACCCCTCCACTTT. It encodes CASSLSPNSPLHF.

This clonotype was seen a handful of times. V usage is TRBV3-1 and J usage is TRBJ2-1; weak D call: TRBD2 (7 bases). The germline CDR1 and CDR2 sequences are LGHDT and YNNKEL (reference sequence). V lost 4 bases, J lost 5 bases, and 18 bases lay in between. The CDR3 contains 16 residues. The CDR3 protein is CASSRPTRGGNNEQFF. CDR3 nucleotides: TGTGCCAGCAGCCGGCCGACTAGGGGGGGCAACAATGAGCAGTTCTTC.

This clonotype was detected ten times or more. This sequence joins TRBV18 and TRBJ2-1; TRBD2 agrees at 14 bases. This CDR3 has 16 residues. Trimming cost V 3 bases and J 9 bases; bases outside gene matches: 7. Per germline, CDR1 KGHSH and CDR2 LQKENI. The CDR3 nucleotides read TGTGCCAGCTCACCGGGACTAGCGGGAGTTTCCGGTGAGCAGTTCTTC. This translates into CASSPGLAGVSGEQFF.

This clonotype was counted at least ten times. The chain has TRBV7-2 and TRBJ2-5; the D is unclear. CDR1 SGHTA and CDR2 FQGNSA come from the germline V gene. V dropped 1 base and J dropped 0 bases, with 6 bases sitting between them. The CDR3 totals 14 residues. For the CDR3, the DNA is TGTGCCAGCAGCTTAGGGGCAAACCAAGAGACCCAGTACTTC. It codes for CASSLGANQETQYF.

V usage is TRBV14 and J usage is TRBJ2-2; D not certain. Trimming removed 6 bases from V and 2 bases from J, with 7 bases in between. Germline V lookup: CDR1 SGHDN, CDR2 FVKESK. This CDR3 region has 13 residues. The CDR3, as DNA: TGTGCCAGCAGTCATATTAACACCGGGGAGCTGTTTTTT. Its protein is CASSHINTGELFF.

This clonotype was found many times. This chain uses TRBV20-1 with TRBJ2-2, with 10 bases fitting TRBD1. In germline, CDR1 is DFQATT, CDR2 SNEGSKA (reference sequence). The ends lost 6 bases at V and 5 bases at J; junction bases unmatched: 3. This CDR3 contains 13 residues. This chain's CDR3 is CSARTGGTGELFF. CDR3 sequence (DNA): TGCAGTGCCCGGACAGGGGGGACCGGGGAGCTGTTTTTT.

In its sample, this clonotype was seen many times. J is TRBJ2-1 and V is TRBV28; D might be TRBD1 (5 bases). The CDR3 spans 14 residues. V lost 3 bases and J lost 6, with 12 bases in between. The germline V gene encodes CDR1 MDHEN and CDR2 SYDVKM. DNA of the CDR3: TGTGCCAGCAGTTTCAGGGTGTCGGGCAATGAGCAGTTCTTC. Protein product: CASSFRVSGNEQFF.

In nucleotides, the CDR3 is TGTGCCACCAGCAGAGAGGTGGGGGATGGCTACACCTTC. This encodes CATSREVGDGYTF. The chain links TRBV15 to TRBJ1-2; D perhaps matches TRBD1 (5 bases). The CDR3 sequence is 13 residues long. Germline V gene data show CDR1 as LNHNV and CDR2 as YYDKDF (reference sequence). Trimming removed 0 bases at V and 6 bases at J, with 8 bases between.

The rearrangement joins TRBV15 to TRBJ2-5; a weak D match, TRBD1 (6 bases). The CDR3 contains 16 residues. The germline V and J ends were trimmed by 1 base and 4 bases, with 16 bases remaining between them. Germline V lookup: CDR1 LNHNV, CDR2 YYDKDF (reference sequence). In nucleotides, the CDR3 is TGTGCCACCAGCAGAGCCGGTGGTGTCAGGGGAGAGACCCAGTACTTC. Protein product: CATSRAGGVRGETQYF.

This clonotype has ten or more counts. This chain joins TRBV29-1 and TRBJ2-3; D ambiguous. The CDR3 has 12 amino acids. Germline V lookup: CDR1 SQVTM, CDR2 ANQGSEA. Trimming took off 6 bases at V and 0 bases at J, with 7 bases between the two ends. The CDR3: CSVDPSTDTQYF. CDR3 bases: TGCAGCGTCGATCCTAGCACAGATACGCAGTATTTT.

This clonotype was detected many times. The V call is TRBV20-1, the J call TRBJ2-1, with D tentatively TRBD1 (5 bases). Germline V lookup: CDR1 DFQATT, CDR2 SNEGSKA (reference sequence). The germline V and J ends were trimmed by 6 bases and 5 bases, with 14 bases remaining between them. The CDR3 sequence is 13 residues long. CDR3 sequence reads: CSAPGYFNNEQFF. CDR3 DNA: TGCAGTGCGCCAGGGTATTTTAACAATGAGCAGTTCTTC.

This clonotype was counted ten times or more. The chain joins TRBV12-3 or TRBV12-4 to TRBJ1-2, with 8 bases that match TRBD1. The CDR3 length is 14 residues. V gave up 3 bases and J gave up 8 bases; unmatched junction bases: 8. CDR3 bases: TGTGCCAGCAGTTTCCGGACAGGGACGGGAGGCTACACCTTC. This sequence encodes CASSFRTGTGGYTF.

This clonotype showed up many times. The rearrangement links TRBV15 to TRBJ1-4; D unresolved. CDR3 size: 12 residues. Trimming took 2 bases from V and 8 from J, leaving 6 bases between them. From germline, CDR1 is LNHNV and CDR2 YYDKDF (reference sequence). The CDR3 reads CATSRSGEKLFF. As DNA, the CDR3 is TGTGCCACCAGCAGATCGGGGGAAAAACTGTTTTTT.

This clonotype was detected ten times or more. The chain joins TRBV28 to TRBJ1-5; TRBD1 matches 10 bases. CDR3 length: 18 amino acids. The V gene end was trimmed by 3 bases and the J gene end by 1 base; junction bases not matched to a gene: 9. The germline V gene has CDR1 MDHEN and CDR2 SYDVKM. The CDR3 protein is CASSFRGQGMRSNQPQHF. CDR3 DNA sequence: TGTGCCAGCAGTTTTCGGGGACAGGGGATGAGGAGCAATCAGCCCCAGCATTTT.

V and J are TRBV6-1 and TRBJ2-5, with D tentatively TRBD2 (5 bases). The CDR3 length is 14 residues. V lost 5 bases and J 3 bases, leaving 13 bases between the germline ends. Germline V lookup: CDR1 MNHNS, CDR2 SASEGT. CDR3 in amino acids: CASSRLSDKETQYF. CDR3 DNA sequence: TGTGCCAGCAGTCGACTATCAGATAAAGAGACCCAGTACTTC.

This clonotype was observed at least ten times. This chain uses TRBV20-1 with TRBJ2-7; 10 nucleotides align to TRBD1. J was trimmed by 5 bases and V by 5 bases; bases with no gene match: 9. This CDR3 is 14 amino acids long. Germline V gives CDR1 DFQATT, CDR2 SNEGSKA (reference sequence). CDR3 nucleotides: TGCAGTGCTGACCCCTTGGACAGGGGGGACGAGCAGTACTTC. Translated, it gives CSADPLDRGDEQYF.

V is TRBV13 and J is TRBJ2-1; 7 bases match TRBD1. This CDR3 contains 15 residues. J was trimmed by 4 bases and V by 5 bases; bases with no gene match: 8. Germline V lookup: CDR1 PRHDT, CDR2 FYEKMQ (reference sequence). CDR3 nucleotides: TGTGCCAGCAGCCTAAAGACAGGGCCGTACAATGAGCAGTTCTTC. Translated, it gives CASSLKTGPYNEQFF.

The chain employs TRBV7-6 and TRBJ2-5; no firm D call. The CDR3 runs 14 residues. Deletions cut 4 bases from V and 5 bases from J, with 14 bases between. The germline V gene has CDR1 SGHVS and CDR2 FNYEAQ. The CDR3 reads CASSSRSLAETQYF. DNA of the CDR3: TGTGCCAGCAGCTCCAGGTCCTTGGCGGAGACCCAGTACTTC. The full variable domain, with the rest looked up from reference TRBV7-6 and TRBJ2-5, is GAGVSQSPRYKVTKRGQDVALRCDPISGHVSLYWYRQALGQGPEFLTYFNYEAQQDKSGLPNDRFSAERPEGSISTLTIQRTEQRDSAMYRCASSSRSLAETQYFGPGTRLLVL.

This clonotype was observed many times. The gene calls are TRBV20-1 and TRBJ1-5, with TRBD1 identical over 7 bases. This CDR3 spans 15 amino acids. Germline V gene lookup returns CDR1 DFQATT and CDR2 SNEGSKA (reference sequence). V shed 5 bases, J shed 0 bases, and the junction held 7 bases outside the gene matches. The CDR3 region has the DNA TGCAGTGCTCGCAAAAGGGGGCATAGCAATCAGCCCCAGCATTTT. Translation gives CSARKRGHSNQPQHF.

There are many counts of this clonotype. The gene calls are TRBV20-1 and TRBJ2-1; D unresolved. Looked up from germline, CDR1 is DFQATT and CDR2 is SNEGSKA (reference sequence). This CDR3 contains 11 residues. V lost 3 bases, J lost 6 bases, and 6 bases lay in between. The CDR3 spells CSASLGNEQFF. For the CDR3, the DNA is TGCAGTGCTAGTCTCGGCAATGAGCAGTTCTTC.

This clonotype was picked up many times. The chain couples TRBV5-1 to TRBJ1-1; 8 bases line up with TRBD1. CDR3 length: 14 residues. The trim removed 0 bases at V and 7 bases at J, leaving 5 bases unmatched. Germline-derived CDR1 and CDR2 are SGHRS and YFSETQ. This chain's CDR3 is CASSLEPTGDEAFF. The CDR3 DNA reads TGCGCCAGCAGCTTGGAACCGACAGGGGATGAAGCTTTCTTT.

This chain connects TRBV27 to TRBJ2-5, with 9 bases matching TRBD2. The junction had 5 bases not matched to a gene; V was cut back by 6 bases and J by 3 bases. The CDR3 has 14 amino acids. Germline CDR1 MNHEY, CDR2 SMNVEV (reference sequence). The CDR3: CASRGGLAKETQYF. In nucleotides, the CDR3 is TGTGCCAGCAGGGGGGGACTAGCAAAAGAGACCCAGTACTTC.

This clonotype was seen ten or more times. This chain links TRBV28 with TRBJ2-7; the D gene is possibly TRBD2 (5 bases). The CDR3 length is 16 residues. CDR1 is MDHEN, CDR2 SYDVKM, per germline. The ends were cut back, 2 bases at V and 4 bases at J, with 18 bases in the middle. CDR3 region: CASSLSRTPLEYEQYF. CDR3 DNA: TGTGCCAGCAGTTTAAGTAGGACTCCACTGGAATACGAGCAGTACTTC. The full variable domain, rest sourced from reference TRBV28 and TRBJ2-7, is DVKVTQSSRYLVKRTGEKVFLECVQDMDHENMFWYRQDPGLGLRLIYFSYDVKMKEKGDIPEGYSVSREKKERFSLILESASTNQTSMYLCASSLSRTPLEYEQYFGPGTRLTVT.

This clonotype was recorded once. The V call is TRBV6-2 or TRBV6-3, the J call TRBJ1-1; perhaps TRBD1 as D (6 bases). V was pared by 6 bases and J by 1 base, with 15 bases between. This CDR3 comprises 15 residues. CDR1 MNHEY and CDR2 SVGEGT come from the germline V gene. CDR3 amino acids: CASSTGSRRNTEAFF. The CDR3 bases are TGTGCCAGCAGCACAGGGAGTCGGCGGAACACTGAAGCTTTCTTT.

The chain is built from TRBV18 and TRBJ2-1, with D possibly TRBD1 on 6 matching bases. The V gene's germline CDR1 is KGHSH and CDR2 LQKENI. This CDR3 has 13 residues. Trimming pared 5 bases from V and 6 bases from J, leaving 11 bases between. CDR3 in amino acids: CASSGLGGNEQFF. For the CDR3, the DNA is TGTGCCAGCTCAGGGCTAGGGGGCAATGAGCAGTTCTTC.

In this sample, this clonotype turned up many times. This rearrangement joins TRBV28 to TRBJ2-7; tentatively, D is TRBD2 (5 bases). The germline V gene encodes CDR1 MDHEN and CDR2 SYDVKM. The CDR3 spans 14 residues. V lost 2 bases to trimming and J lost 0 bases, with 8 bases between them. The CDR3 sequence: CASSLSAGSYEQYF. The CDR3 bases are TGTGCCAGCAGTTTAAGCGCGGGCTCCTACGAGCAGTACTTC.